This T cell receptor (beta chain) was documented in a study of cytomegalovirus exposure and HLA in healthy donors (dated by TCRdb to the late 2010s). Notes on the research overall: According to an earlier analysis of a few hundred of the donors, about 179 million T cells yielded 117 million unique TCR beta sequences and 276 Gb of sequence data. Among several hundred genotyped donors of the cohort, an average of around 220,000 unique TCR beta nucleotide sequences was sequenced per donor, of which 15% to 20% were non-productive. An early release covering roughly 640 HLA-typed donors comprised approximately 290 gigabases of sequencing data and some 79 million unique TCR sequences. Every repertoire in the discovery cohort had been generated on one and the same sequencing platform. Besides the first cohort of approximately 710 subjects, a separate validation cohort made up of 120 different subjects was used. Alongside the repertoire data, information on donor age, sex, ethnicity and CMV serostatus was compiled. Because of strong linkage in the cohort, four to six DR-DQ haplotypes were treated as single units for association and clustering. Typing coverage differed by locus: A, B, C, DRB1 and DQB1 were typed in about 629-630 donors, DQA1 in approximately 520, DPA1 in around 610, and DPB1 in 472. The T cell repertoires of 666 subjects were profiled by immunosequencing and related to cytomegalovirus serostatus. The later analysis used no new phenotypic data to find candidate immune exposures, relying instead on TCR beta sequences and their occurrence across donors. High-throughput TCR immunosequencing, statistical association of individual TCRs with disease status, and machine learning were combined to predict cytomegalovirus infection status. The study aimed to test whether cataloging public T cell receptors could reveal signatures of past pathogen exposure. Class I and class II HLA loci were covered by the typing at four-digit resolution. A later genetic analysis took genome-wide SNP genotypes for 398 of the 666 donors and used that subset as a discovery cohort. In a later analysis, previously published TCR beta repertoires from several hundred donors were re-analyzed and high-resolution HLA genotyping was added so that TCR occurrence patterns could be studied. The genetic ancestry cluster associated with self-reported Caucasian donors included over 65% of the roughly 400 genotyped donors. To decide whether each TCR beta V gene segment behaved as functional or pseudogenic, an earlier analysis of fewer than 750 of the donors relied on high-throughput TCR beta sequencing.

About this clone itself: Its target antigen remains unknown. No base-level quality is on record; no much larger clone is a single base apart.

The paper as a whole reports these results and caveats: V-gene and J-gene trimming of TCR beta chains was associated with a missense DCLRE1C variant in a later genetic analysis, and the association was replicated in an independent cohort. Linkage disequilibrium might explain the correlated functional status among segregating V segments, but an unknown experimental factor could not be excluded. In the study, approximately 150 TCR beta chains were listed as associated with cytomegalovirus. Some IMGT-functional V segments, including TRBV6-2 and TRBV6-3, could not be distinguished by the 87-base-pair reads and were therefore excluded. In both the original and validation cohorts, the classifier was reported to diagnose cytomegalovirus status with high specificity and sensitivity. Because counts were too low, about 18 rarely observed V segments, including chromosome 9 orphons, were excluded from the earlier analysis of a few hundred of the donors. The authors suggested that the approach could potentially be generalized to other disease states and immunological phenotypes. Specific HLA alleles were associated with 18,000 or so TCR beta sequences at a false discovery rate of 0.05 in a later analysis. In a later analysis, TCR association rates were found to vary across HLA loci, with the most associated TCRs seen for DRB1 alleles and the fewest for HLA-C alleles. In a later genetic analysis, fewer N-insertions in productive TCRs were reported among donors in an Asian-associated ancestry cluster than the 666-donor mean. Most TCR sequences were observed very rarely across donors, whereas some public TCRs were present in many individuals. A few of the identified cytomegalovirus-associated TCR beta chains were confirmed in vitro to be specific for cytomegalovirus antigens. HLA typing was unavailable for some donors at each locus, so association tests used only the typed subset. According to a later analysis, parvovirus B19, influenza, CMV and Epstein-Barr virus appeared linked to several top co-occurrence clusters. A further reported finding was that TCR beta sequences accurately predicted the HLA-A and HLA-B alleles for most subjects in the first cohort. Strong co-occurrence of HLA alleles, especially DR and DQ, made assigning TCR associations to individual alleles difficult. Most CMV-associated TCR beta chains appeared to be HLA-restricted in a later analysis, and the HLA associations seemed to be driven largely by CMV exposure. Roughly uniform sequencing depth across donors was assumed in presence/absence analyses, although this assumption may not hold. A cluster of highly shared sequence variants was judged likely to be a technical artifact of the sequencing pipeline. An earlier analysis of 587 of the donors showed that most TCR beta V segments appeared in productive rearrangements either about 90% or about 30% of the time, which broadly matched IMGT annotations. The cohort was sequenced for TCR beta chains only, and without alpha or paired-chain data the features that could be detected were limited. Compared with equally common non-associated chains, HLA-associated TCR beta chains in a later analysis were more clonally expanded and had lower generation probabilities. CMV serostatus was the only immune exposure information available for the cohort.

CDR1 and CDR2 are read off the germline V gene (reference sequence) as SEHNR and FQNEAQ. The CDR3 runs 14 amino acids, cysteine and phenylalanine included. Only the CDR3 DNA is retained, 42 bases long and in frame from the first base. V ends up 5 bases short and J 2 bases short, with an unmatched junction base count of 2. The cohort comprised some 680 healthy bone marrow donors. Cohort members were all nominally healthy when sampled, although unrecorded immune exposures were likely present. The donor was CMV seropositive and belonged to the group of some 290 seropositive cohort members. A peripheral blood sample was provided by each donor, and peripheral blood mononuclear cells were used for TCR beta sequencing. The Qiagen DNeasy Blood Extraction Kit was used to extract genomic DNA from the blood cell samples. The library was built by means of the immunoSEQ multiplex PCR assay. The multiplex PCR relied on a mix of 60 forward primers for TCR Vbeta segments and 13 reverse primers for TCR Jbeta segments. The CDR3 region of rearranged TCR beta genes was amplified from genomic DNA with a multiplex PCR assay. On the Illumina HiSeq System, the amplified TCR beta libraries were sequenced as 87-base-pair reads. The study's own analysis went as follows. A later analysis tallied some 79 million unique TCR beta chains across the approximately 670 repertoires, and some 10 million of those chains were shared by two or more donors. Raw reads were error-corrected and collapsed into unique sequences with a nearest-neighbor algorithm that merged closely related sequences to remove PCR and sequencing errors. CDR3 sequences were aligned to IMGT reference sequences to assign V, D and J gene segments. Each retained sequence needed at least a six-nucleotide match to both a V gene segment and a J gene segment. A rearrangement counted as productive if the CDR3 had no stop codons and remained in frame with V and J, and every other rearrangement counted as non-productive. CDR3 was defined according to IMGT convention as the region running from the second conserved V-encoded cysteine to the conserved J-encoded phenylalanine. Sequences without an unambiguous match to a single V gene segment were excluded from the earlier analysis of about 630 of the donors. In an earlier analysis of 587 of the donors, V segments were called functional above 56.7% productive rearrangements and were called segregating when the between-donor standard deviation exceeded 5%. To diagnose cytomegalovirus status from the catalog of TCR beta chain sequences, a statistical classification framework was built. A later analysis assigned V and J genes by comparing TCR nucleotide sequences with IMGT/GENE-DB human TR gene sequences. Using the TCRdist pipeline, a later analysis assigned CDR3 sequences along with most-parsimonious VDJ recombination scenarios. In a later analysis, every TCR beta chain was defined by the combination of its CDR3 amino acid sequence and its V-gene family, and reads without a unique V-gene family were dropped. As a way to deal with suspected cross-contamination and a sequencing artifact, a later analysis dropped roughly 620 nucleotide sequences that were highly shared and had low generation probability. In a later analysis, a clonal expansion index was calculated for each public chain from normalized within-repertoire ranks of inferred template counts. Generation probabilities in a later analysis came from a VDJ recombination model fitted to out-of-frame rearrangements, and those results were checked against IGoR. In a later analysis, hypergeometric tests were used to score TCR-TCR, TCR-HLA and TCR-CMV co-occurrence, with a repertoire-size bias correction applied to TCR pairs. In a later analysis, false discovery rates were estimated by permuting HLA or CMV assignments 20 times. In a later analysis, co-occurring TCRs were grouped using DBSCAN, with TCRdist sequence similarity added in when clustering inside HLA-allele-positive subsets. Co-occurrence clustering excluded repertoires with fewer than 30,000 or more than 120,000 public chains, plus five with anomalous nucleotide sharing. Here the immuneACCESS table is served through TCRdb, limited to in-frame sequences with V and J called. Missing clones are a known gap in these copies; in checked studies unresolved V genes cover under half, and the rest lacks a known reason. That table furnishes V, J and clone size, whereas the DNA furnished D and trimming. A total of 110,000 or so clones appear in this sample, roughly 70% of them only once. The ten largest make up roughly 3% of the sample.

The sample comprised PBMCs. The TCR was taken from a middle-aged woman in good health and CMV-seropositive. This chain is built from TRBV7-9 and TRBJ2-7, with TRBD1 identical over 11 junction bases. The bases read TGTGCCAGCAGCCCGGGACAGGGGGCCTACGAGCAGTACTTC. Its translation reads: CASSPGQGAYEQYF.